These T cell receptor beta chains were read from a single sample in a study of Graves' ophthalmopathy and Graves' hyperthyroidism. A single record per CDR3 protein comes from TCRdb applying MiXCR to the multiplex PCR reads. The sample lists 650,000 to 800,000 distinct CDR3 sequences; about 38% were seen once. The sample consisted of peripheral blood. The receptors were gathered from an adult man with Graves' ophthalmopathy. CDR3s include the opening cysteine and the closing phenylalanine or tryptophan. Each record gives: V gene, CDR3 length, J gene, clone size, D gene, CDR3 DNA, CDR3 protein. The D gene is left open where the match is weak. Size is stated for part of the rows, as once, few or many counts, or as a class when the clone is expanded.

TRBV20-1,14,TRBJ1-1,many,NA,TGCAGTGCTAGAGATCTCGGTAAGAACACTGAAGCTTTCTTT,CSARDLGKNTEAFF
TRBV15,11,TRBJ1-1,NA,NA,TGTGCCACCAGCGTTCAGGGTGAAGCTTTCTTT,CATSVQGEAFF
TRBV7-9,15,TRBJ2-7,NA,TRBD1,TGTGCCAGCAGCAAACTAGGGACAGGCCCTTACGAGCAGTACTTC,CASSKLGTGPYEQYF
TRBV28,12,TRBJ2-7,many,NA,TGTGCCAGCAGCCGTAGAACCTACGAGCAGTACTTC,CASSRRTYEQYF
TRBV15,15,TRBJ1-6,many,TRBD1,TGTGCCACCAGCAGGAGGGGACAGGGGAGTTCACCCCTCCACTTT,CATSRRGQGSSPLHF
TRBV10-3,15,TRBJ1-5,NA,TRBD1,TGTGCCATCAGTGCGCCCGGGACAGCAACTCAGCCCCAGCATTTT,CAISAPGTATQPQHF
TRBV7-9,18,TRBJ2-7,few,NA,TGTGCCAGCAGCTTGGGAACCCTCTTTCAGGGTGACCCACACGAGCAGTACTTC,CASSLGTLFQGDPHEQYF
TRBV25-1,13,TRBJ1-1,NA,NA,TGTGCCTGGAGTCGTGAGGGACGGACTGAAGCTTTCTTT,CAWSREGRTEAFF
TRBV7-9,12,TRBJ2-7,NA,TRBD1,TGTGCCAGCAGCACAGGGGACCACGAGCAGTACTTC,CASSTGDHEQYF
TRBV24-1,18,TRBJ2-7,NA,TRBD2,TGTGCCACCAGTGATAATCTTAGCGGGACTAGCGGGGGCGCCGAGCAGTACTTC,CATSDNLSGTSGGAEQYF
TRBV7-2,15,TRBJ1-5,many,NA,TGTGCCAGCAGCTTAGTGCGCCCGGACGGTCGGATAGCGCATTTT,CASSLVRPDGRIAHF
TRBV11-2,16,TRBJ2-7,few,TRBD2,TGTGCCAGCAGCTTAGCTCACGGGGGGTTGATCTACGAGCAGTACTTC,CASSLAHGGLIYEQYF
TRBV12-3/TRBV12-4,14,TRBJ2-7,many,TRBD1,TGTGCCAGCAGTAGGGACAGCAACCTCTACGAGCAGTACTTC,CASSRDSNLYEQYF
TRBV24-1,13,TRBJ1-1,many,NA,TGTGCCACCAGTGACGATGGTAGGACTGAAGCTTTCTTT,CATSDDGRTEAFF
TRBV15,16,TRBJ1-4,many,TRBD1,TGTGCCACCAGCAGAGATGCGGGACAGGGTAATGAAAAACTGTTTTTT,CATSRDAGQGNEKLFF
TRBV19,15,TRBJ2-2,many,NA,TGTGCCAGTAGACACCTCGGTCCTGCTTCCGGGGAGCTGTTTTTT,CASRHLGPASGELFF
TRBV9,13,TRBJ2-7,once,NA,TGTGCCAGCAGCGTTGAACAGCTCCACGAGCAGTACTTC,CASSVEQLHEQYF
TRBV12-3/TRBV12-4,15,TRBJ1-5,few,NA,TGTGCCAGCAGTCCAAGCGACATCCCGGGGCAGCCCCAGCATTTT,CASSPSDIPGQPQHF
TRBV19,11,TRBJ2-2,many,NA,TGTGCCAGTAGTAGCGGGGGGGAGCTGTTTTTT,CASSSGGELFF
TRBV14,14,TRBJ2-7,NA,NA,TGTGCCAGCAGCCATCTAGTCAGGAACTACGAGCAGTACTTC,CASSHLVRNYEQYF
TRBV24-1,13,TRBJ2-5,NA,NA,TGTGCCACCAGTGATGGGTGGCAAGAGACCCAGTACTTC,CATSDGWQETQYF
TRBV10-3,14,TRBJ1-1,many,NA,TGTGCCAGCAGTGAGGGGGAGCGGAACACTGAAGCTTTCTTT,CASSEGERNTEAFF
TRBV7-2,16,TRBJ2-2,many,TRBD2,TGTGCCAGCAGCCAGGGACTAGCGGGAGTTACCGGGGAGCTGTTTTTT,CASSQGLAGVTGELFF
TRBV7-2,13,TRBJ2-7,NA,TRBD2,TGTGCCTGGAGAGCGGGGGGCTCCTACGAGCAGTACTTC,CAWRAGGSYEQYF
TRBV29-1,15,TRBJ1-2,many,NA,TGCAGCGTTGAAGGAGGTGACAGAGGCAACTATGGCTACACCTTC,CSVEGGDRGNYGYTF
TRBV19,15,TRBJ1-1,few,TRBD1,TGTGCCAGTAGTCAAATACAGGGGGTTCACACTGAAGCTTTCTTT,CASSQIQGVHTEAFF
TRBV7-9,15,TRBJ2-6,many,NA,TGTGCCAGCAGCCTAAGGGGTCCGGGGGCCAACGTCCTGACTTTC,CASSLRGPGANVLTF
TRBV12-3/TRBV12-4,15,TRBJ1-1,NA,NA,TGTGCTAGTGGTTTGAGACTTCCGGGACTGCTTGAAGCTTTCTTT,CASGLRLPGLLEAFF
TRBV24-1,12,TRBJ1-2,many,TRBD1,TGTGCCACAGGGGACAGACTTTATGGCTACACCTTC,CATGDRLYGYTF
TRBV24-1,16,TRBJ1-4,NA,TRBD1,TGTGCCACCAGTGACCAGGACAGGGCCAAGAGGGAAAAACTGTTTTTT,CATSDQDRAKREKLFF
TRBV20-1,15,TRBJ2-7,few,NA,TGCAGTGCTAGATCCCCTGGAGGGAGAGTCTACGAGCAGTACTTC,CSARSPGGRVYEQYF
TRBV19,15,TRBJ2-5,NA,TRBD2,TGTGCCAGCAGTTTAATAGCGGGAGCCTCAGAGACCCAGTACTTC,CASSLIAGASETQYF
TRBV20-1,15,TRBJ1-6,many,TRBD1,TGCAGTGCCCTGAGACAGGGAGGGCCAAATTCACCCCTCCACTTT,CSALRQGGPNSPLHF
TRBV6-6,13,TRBJ1-1,many,NA,TGTGCCAGCACCACTTTAATTCTCACTGAAGCTTTCTTT,CASTTLILTEAFF
TRBV9,17,TRBJ2-2,many,TRBD2,TGTGCCAGCAGCTTAGCGGGAGGACCCCTGAACACCGGGGAGCTGTTTTTT,CASSLAGGPLNTGELFF
TRBV7-8,14,TRBJ2-3,NA,NA,TGTGCCAGCAGCCGAGGGCGGACTACAGATACGCAGTATTTT,CASSRGRTTDTQYF
TRBV4-1,15,TRBJ1-3,NA,NA,TGCGCCAGCAGCCAATACGGGGTTCCTGGAAACACCATATATTTT,CASSQYGVPGNTIYF
TRBV20-1,14,TRBJ2-3,NA,NA,TGCAGTGCTCCCCTGGGGCTTAACACAGATACGCAGTATTTT,CSAPLGLNTDTQYF
TRBV4-2,14,TRBJ2-5,many,TRBD2,TGTGCCAGCAGCGGGACTAGCGGCCAAGAGACCCAGTACTTC,CASSGTSGQETQYF
TRBV7-3,17,TRBJ2-2,few,NA,TGTGCCAGCAGCTTAACCCCCCAGGACCCGCGGACCGGGGAGCTGTTTTTT,CASSLTPQDPRTGELFF
TRBV5-1,14,TRBJ2-5,many,TRBD1,TGCGCCAGCAGTGAACGACAGGGCGGGGAGACCCAGTACTTC,CASSERQGGETQYF
TRBV7-9,12,TRBJ1-1,NA,NA,TGTGCCAGCAGAGACAACCGGGGGGTAGCTTTCTTT,CASRDNRGVAFF
TRBV6-2/TRBV6-3,15,TRBJ1-6,NA,NA,TGTGCCAGCAGTTACGAGGGGGACGGAAATTCACCCCTCCACTTT,CASSYEGDGNSPLHF
TRBV7-9,14,TRBJ2-5,many,NA,TGTGCCAGCAGCTTAGCGACAGAGGGAGAGACCCAGTACTTC,CASSLATEGETQYF
TRBV7-8,15,TRBJ1-5,NA,NA,TGCGCCAGCAGCCAACCCGGGGTGAGCAATCAGCCCCAGCATTTT,CASSQPGVSNQPQHF
TRBV25-1,15,TRBJ1-2,few,TRBD1,TGTGCCAGCAGTCCCCAGGGACAGTTACTACTTGGCTACACCTTC,CASSPQGQLLLGYTF
TRBV5-1,15,TRBJ1-2,NA,NA,TGCGCCAGCAGCCTGGACAGATTCTCTGGCTATGGCTACACCTTC,CASSLDRFSGYGYTF
TRBV12-3/TRBV12-4,12,TRBJ1-1,many,TRBD1,TGTGCCAGCAGTCCTGGACAGGGCAGTGGTTTCTTT,CASSPGQGSGFF
TRBV5-5,15,TRBJ1-6,many,TRBD1,TGTGCCAGCAGCTCCGGGACAGGGGGTGGATCACCCCTCCACTTT,CASSSGTGGGSPLHF
TRBV19,11,TRBJ1-1,NA,NA,TGTGCCAGTAGCATGAGGGGTGAAGCTTTCTTT,CASSMRGEAFF